A single sample is the source of the 28 T cell receptor beta chains below, sequenced in a study of CD8 T cells in ankylosing spondylitis listed by TCRdb under 2017. Libraries were built with 5' RACE. The sequencing machine was an Illumina HiSeq 2500. The public reads were reanalyzed by TCRdb: fastp trimming at Q25, MiXCR alignment, in-frame beta chains only. Under each unique CDR3 protein, matching rows form one entry showing the most common genes and DNA. The sample table lists around 210,000 distinct CDR3 sequences, around 8% of them with a count of one. Around 5.1% of the sample goes to the ten largest clones. The sequencing input was blood, either unsorted or a sorted T cell fraction (not recorded which). The receptors derive from a female donor with ankylosing spondylitis or in good health (not recorded which).

This clonotype has more than one count but fewer than ten. The chain has TRBV7-2 and TRBJ2-7; TRBD1 agrees at 7 bases. Germline V lookup: CDR1 SGHTA, CDR2 FQGNSA. The ends lost 6 bases at V and 4 bases at J; junction bases unmatched: 3. The CDR3 runs 12 residues. The CDR3 here is CASRSRGYEQYF. CDR3 sequence (DNA): TGTGCCAGCAGATCCAGGGGGTACGAGCAGTACTTC.

The chain uses TRBV4-1 and TRBJ2-1, with D possibly TRBD2 on 5 matching bases. The V and J ends lost 8 bases and 4 bases respectively, with 12 bases between them. The CDR3 loop spans 13 amino acids. The germline CDR1 and CDR2 sequences are MGHRA and YSYEKL. The CDR3 reads CASGGPTYNEQFF. DNA of the CDR3: TGCGCCAGCGGCGGGCCTACTTACAATGAGCAGTTCTTC.

This clonotype was seen at least ten times. The chain has TRBV10-1 and TRBJ2-5; possibly TRBD2 for D (5 bases). The length of the CDR3 is 13 residues. Germline V gives CDR1 WNHNN, CDR2 SYGVQD (reference sequence). Trimming removed 4 bases at V and 1 base at J, with 7 bases between. The DNA for the CDR3 is TGCGCCAGCAGTGGGACTGTCCAAGAGACCCAGTACTTC. Protein product: CASSGTVQETQYF.

The J gene is TRBJ1-2, the V gene TRBV25-1, with 8 bases that match TRBD1. From germline, CDR1 is MGHDK and CDR2 SYGVNS. This CDR3 contains 14 residues. V lost 3 bases, J lost 8 bases, and 8 bases stayed unmatched. CDR3 in DNA: TGTGCCAGCAGTGACCCACGGACAGGGACCGGCTACACCTTC. It codes for CASSDPRTGTGYTF.

This clonotype was counted many times. This chain links TRBV12-3 or TRBV12-4 with TRBJ2-5; D gene ambiguous. Trimming removed 2 bases at V and 0 bases at J, with 7 bases between. This CDR3 is 14 amino acids long. The CDR3 DNA reads TGTGCCAGCAGTTTAAGCAGCGACCAAGAGACCCAGTACTTC. It codes for CASSLSSDQETQYF.

This clonotype was seen at least ten times. This sequence joins TRBV6-5 and TRBJ1-2; no firm D call. The CDR3 spans 12 residues. V was cut by 0 bases and J by 4 bases, with 3 bases left in between. CDR1 MNHEY and CDR2 SVGAGI come from the germline V gene. Here the CDR3 DNA reads TGTGCCAGCAGTTACTCGGGCTATGGCTACACCTTC. Translating gives CASSYSGYGYTF.

In its sample, this clonotype was seen many times. The chain uses TRBV10-3 and TRBJ2-3; maybe TRBD1 (6 bases). V was cut by 3 bases and J by 6 bases, with 10 bases left in between. Germline values: CDR1 ENHRY, CDR2 SYGVKD. CDR3 length: 13 amino acids. CDR3 sequence: CAISEGGADTQYF. The CDR3 DNA reads TGTGCCATCAGTGAAGGGGGAGCTGATACGCAGTATTTT.

This clonotype was seen at least ten times. The rearrangement links TRBV13 to TRBJ1-2; the D is unclear. Per the germline V gene, CDR1 is PRHDT and CDR2 is FYEKMQ (reference sequence). V was shortened by 2 bases and J by 5 bases, with 9 bases between the two germline ends. This CDR3 region has 13 residues. The CDR3 protein is CASSLRGGYGYTF. CDR3 DNA sequence: TGTGCCAGCAGCTTACGAGGAGGTTATGGCTACACCTTC.

This clonotype was picked up many times. The chain is built from TRBV20-1 and TRBJ2-2; 8 bases line up with TRBD2. V shed 2 bases and J 0 bases; nucleotides not matched to a gene: 2. The CDR3 is 15 residues long. CDR1 is DFQATT and CDR2 is SNEGSKA in the germline V gene (reference sequence). CDR3 coding DNA: TGCAGTGCTAGAACCGGGAGGGCGAACACCGGGGAGCTGTTTTTT. Translating it yields CSARTGRANTGELFF.

This clonotype was picked up many times. The chain uses TRBV20-1 and TRBJ1-1; D not certain. V lost 1 base, J lost 4 bases, and 10 bases lay in between. CDR3 length equals 13 residues. Germline V gene sequence: CDR1 DFQATT, CDR2 SNEGSKA (reference sequence). The DNA of the CDR3 is TGCAGTGCTAGAGTGGTCCCGGGCACTGAAGCTTTCTTT. Its protein is CSARVVPGTEAFF.

This clonotype was counted at least ten times. This chain uses TRBV5-1 with TRBJ2-7; 13 bases match TRBD2. The germline V gene has CDR1 SGHRS and CDR2 YFSETQ. V was pared by 2 bases and J by 2 bases, with 7 bases of the junction left unmatched. This CDR3 has 17 amino acids. This CDR3 reads CASSFGTSGVETYEQYF. CDR3 sequence (DNA): TGCGCCAGCAGCTTCGGGACTAGCGGGGTAGAAACCTACGAGCAGTACTTC.

This clonotype occurred many times. This sequence joins TRBV19 and TRBJ1-1; no reliable D call. Germline lookup yields CDR1 LNHDA and CDR2 SQIVND (reference sequence). Trimming pared 5 bases from V and 0 bases from J, leaving 16 bases between. The CDR3 is 16 amino acids. The CDR3 bases are TGTGCCAGTAGTCCCACTACAAGAATCATGAACACTGAAGCTTTCTTT. It is translated as CASSPTTRIMNTEAFF.

At least ten counts were recorded for this clonotype. The chain has TRBV27 and TRBJ2-7; 10 positions match TRBD1. Trimming removed 7 bases from V and 4 bases from J; junction bases left unmatched: 7. This CDR3 has 14 residues. Germline CDR1 is MNHEY and CDR2 is SMNVEV (reference sequence). The CDR3 is CASKLGTGVYEQYF. The CDR3 DNA follows: TGTGCCAGCAAGCTCGGGACAGGGGTTTACGAGCAGTACTTC.

This clonotype was detected ten times or more. The rearrangement links TRBV11-2 to TRBJ2-7; D perhaps matches TRBD1 (5 bases). The length of the CDR3 is 14 residues. Trimming took off 4 bases at V and 3 bases at J, with 13 bases between the two ends. Germline CDR1 reads SGHAT; CDR2 reads FQNNGV. The chain's CDR3 is CASSSVRAGYEQYF. The CDR3 DNA reads TGTGCCAGCAGCTCAGTCAGGGCAGGCTACGAGCAGTACTTC.

This clonotype appeared many times. The chain combines TRBV10-3 with TRBJ1-1; tentative D call: TRBD1 (5 bases). The V and J ends lost 4 bases and 0 bases respectively, with 15 bases between them. The CDR3 length is 16 residues. The V gene's germline CDR1 is ENHRY and CDR2 SYGVKD. The CDR3 here is CAISVRPGPLNTEAFF. The CDR3 DNA sequence: TGTGCCATCAGTGTACGCCCGGGACCCCTGAACACTGAAGCTTTCTTT.

This clonotype was observed at least ten times. The rearrangement links TRBV29-1 to TRBJ2-3; 7 positions match TRBD1. Looked up from germline, CDR1 is SQVTM and CDR2 is ANQGSEA. The CDR3 is made up of 15 amino acids. The V and J ends lost 4 bases and 2 bases, in that order; junction bases with no gene match: 9. The CDR3 nucleotides read TGCAGCGTTGCCTTTACGGACAGGTCCACAGATACGCAGTATTTT. This gives the protein CSVAFTDRSTDTQYF.

As for this clonotype: A much more abundant neighbour one base away suggests this may be a read error. The chain is built from TRBV20-1 and TRBJ2-2; D remains unclear. The CDR3 totals 11 residues. Germline V gene lookup returns CDR1 DFQATT and CDR2 SNEGSKA (reference sequence). Trimming took 5 bases from V and 6 from J, leaving 7 bases between them. The CDR3 DNA reads as TGCAGTGCTCGTAAGGCCGGGGAGCTGTTTTTT. Its protein product is CSARKAGELFF.

This clonotype has ten or more counts. This chain connects TRBV4-3 to TRBJ1-2, with 9 bases aligning to TRBD1. Trimming took 4 bases from V and 1 from J; bases not matched to a gene: 4. Germline V gene lookup returns CDR1 LGHNA and CDR2 YSLEER. The CDR3 runs to 15 residues. CDR3 sequence (DNA): TGCGCCAGCAGCCCGGACAGGGGAATTAACTATGGCTACACCTTC. Encoded protein: CASSPDRGINYGYTF.

This clonotype was counted ten times or more. The V call is TRBV18, the J call TRBJ1-1; 7 nucleotides match TRBD1. Germline values: CDR1 KGHSH, CDR2 LQKENI. V was pared by 8 bases and J by 0 bases, with 9 bases of the junction left unmatched. The CDR3 is made up of 15 amino acids. CDR3 nucleotide sequence: TGTGCCAGCGCGACCCGACAGGGCGTGAACACTGAAGCTTTCTTT. Protein: CASATRQGVNTEAFF.

In this sample, this clonotype turned up many times. CDR3 in DNA: TGCAGCGTTGAACCGACACCCTCTGAAGCTTTCTTT. As protein: CSVEPTPSEAFF. V is TRBV29-1 and J is TRBJ1-1; D uncertain. Germline V CDR1 and CDR2: SQVTM, ANQGSEA. V was trimmed by 2 bases and J by 6 bases, leaving 10 bases between them. This CDR3 spans 12 amino acids.

Many counts were recorded for this clonotype. The rearrangement uses TRBV12-3 or TRBV12-4 and TRBJ2-4, with D possibly matching TRBD2 (7 bases). The CDR3 spans 15 residues. V was pared by 2 bases and J by 6 bases, with 14 bases between. For the CDR3, the DNA is TGTGCCAGCAGTTTATCGGGGGGCCAATCAAACATTCAGTACTTC. The encoded protein is CASSLSGGQSNIQYF.

This chain connects TRBV11-2 to TRBJ1-1; tentative D call: TRBD1 (6 bases). There are 18 residues in the CDR3. CDR1 SGHAT and CDR2 FQNNGV come from the germline V gene. V lost 1 base and J lost 3, with 21 bases in between. The DNA for the CDR3 is TGTGCCAGCAGCTTAGGAGGTAACCTACAGGGCCCCCACACTGAAGCTTTCTTT. Amino acid sequence: CASSLGGNLQGPHTEAFF.

This clonotype appeared many times. V usage is TRBV4-2 and J usage is TRBJ2-3, with 9 bases fitting TRBD2. Losses at the gene ends were 1 base for V and 0 bases for J; bases not matched to a gene: 8. This CDR3 spans 18 amino acids. The germline CDR1 and CDR2 sequences are LGHNA and YNFKEQ. Written as DNA, the CDR3 is TGTGCCAGCAGCCAAGTGTTGACTAGCGGTACTAGCACAGATACGCAGTATTTT. Amino acids: CASSQVLTSGTSTDTQYF.

Ten or more counts support this clonotype. The chain has TRBV11-2 and TRBJ1-2; no clear D gene. Trimming removed 1 base at V and 4 bases at J, with 13 bases between. The germline V gene has CDR1 SGHAT and CDR2 FQNNGV. CDR3 length: 15 residues. CDR3 loop: CASSLGAVEVYGYTF. In DNA, the CDR3 is TGTGCCAGCAGCTTAGGAGCGGTGGAGGTCTATGGCTACACCTTC.

The CDR3 is CASSHPGQELYGYTF. The CDR3 nucleotides are TGTGCCAGCTCACATCCGGGACAAGAACTCTATGGCTACACCTTC. This chain uses TRBV18 with TRBJ1-2, with D maybe TRBD1 (6 bases). Trimming cost V 4 bases and J 4 bases, with 16 bases left between them. Germline CDR1 reads KGHSH; CDR2 reads LQKENI. The CDR3 totals 15 residues.

This clonotype appeared a few times. V gene TRBV10-1 combines with J gene TRBJ2-1; no clear D. The CDR3 has 16 residues. CDR1 is WNHNN, CDR2 SYGVQD, per germline (reference sequence). V dropped 0 bases and J dropped 4 bases, with 13 bases sitting between them. The CDR3 sequence is CASSESIGAGYNEQFF. DNA for the CDR3: TGCGCCAGCAGTGAGTCTATAGGAGCCGGGTACAATGAGCAGTTCTTC.

This clonotype has ten or more counts. The V call is TRBV20-1, the J call TRBJ2-1, with 9 bases lining up with TRBD2. The J segment lost 2 bases and the V segment lost 1 base, leaving 6 bases of the junction unmatched. The germline V gene encodes CDR1 DFQATT and CDR2 SNEGSKA (reference sequence). The CDR3 has 16 amino acids. The CDR3 region has the DNA TGCAGTGCTAGAGGGCGGGAGGGCCTTCCCTACAATGAGCAGTTCTTC. Its protein product is CSARGREGLPYNEQFF.

V usage is TRBV7-2 and J usage is TRBJ2-5; perhaps TRBD1 as D (5 bases). From germline, CDR1 is SGHTA and CDR2 FQGNSA. This CDR3 region has 13 residues. The V gene lost 6 bases and the J gene lost 1 base, with 9 bases spanning the gap. The CDR3 sequence is CASRKGPQETQYF. The CDR3, as DNA: TGTGCCAGCAGGAAGGGGCCCCAAGAGACCCAGTACTTC.